Presented here are 13 T cell receptor beta chains from one specimen sequenced in a study of blood T cell repertoires in COVID-19. Generated by immunoSEQ multiplex PCR, the TCRdb table keeps only in-frame clones and is missing some. The data hold around 210,000 clones, with roughly 88% observed a single time. Sequencing was performed on peripheral blood. Receptors were obtained from a human donor in a cohort sampled during active COVID-19.

The rearrangement links TRBV5-6 to TRBJ1-1; 11 bases match TRBD1. Trimming took 4 bases from V and 0 from J; bases not matched to a gene: 8. The germline V gene encodes CDR1 SGHDT and CDR2 YYEEEE. The CDR3 has 17 residues. This CDR3 is CASSRDRGAYMNTEAFF. The CDR3 nucleotides are TGTGCCAGCAGCCGGGACAGGGGGGCTTACATGAACACTGAAGCTTTCTTT.

V usage is TRBV19 and J usage is TRBJ1-1; perhaps TRBD1 as D (6 bases). This CDR3 has 14 residues. Trimming took off 5 bases at V and 5 bases at J, with 15 bases between the two ends. Germline V gene data show CDR1 as LNHDA and CDR2 as SQIVND (reference sequence). CDR3 residues: CASSVHRVRTEAFF. CDR3 bases: TGTGCCAGTAGTGTACACAGGGTTCGTACTGAAGCTTTCTTT.

This chain links TRBV19 with TRBJ1-2; 9 bases line up with TRBD1. V shed 5 bases, J shed 4 bases, and the junction held 14 bases outside the gene matches. The germline V gene has CDR1 LNHDA and CDR2 SQIVND (reference sequence). This CDR3 comprises 17 residues. In DNA, the CDR3 is TGTGCCAGTAGTTCCCGGGGACAGGGTGTTCTCCTCTATGGCTACACCTTC. It is translated as CASSSRGQGVLLYGYTF.

The chain has TRBV28 and TRBJ2-7; maybe TRBD2 (5 bases). CDR1 MDHEN and CDR2 SYDVKM come from the germline V gene. The CDR3 is 14 amino acids. V dropped 6 bases and J dropped 2 bases, with 14 bases sitting between them. The CDR3 spells CASSPVSGAYEQYF. As DNA, the CDR3 is TGTGCCAGCAGCCCAGTAAGCGGTGCCTACGAGCAGTACTTC.

The V gene is TRBV5-1, the J gene TRBJ2-1; 12 bases match TRBD2. CDR3 length: 19 amino acids. The V and J ends lost 4 bases and 0 bases, in that order; junction bases with no gene match: 11. Germline loops: CDR1 SGHRS, CDR2 YFSETQ. The CDR3 region has the DNA TGCGCCAGCAGCCTTGGGTGGCTAGCGGGGGGGGACTCCTACAATGAGCAGTTCTTC. This sequence encodes CASSLGWLAGGDSYNEQFF.

The chain uses TRBV6-1 and TRBJ2-2; 9 bases align to TRBD1. V shed 1 base, J shed 6 bases, and the junction held 3 bases outside the gene matches. Germline CDR1 is MNHNS and CDR2 is SASEGT. The CDR3 sequence is 15 residues long. The CDR3 DNA sequence: TGTGCCAGCAGTGAAGTAGGGACAGGGTCCGGGGAGCTGTTTTTT. This codes for CASSEVGTGSGELFF.

The V gene is TRBV19, the J gene TRBJ2-7; 8 bases line up with TRBD2. The V gene's germline CDR1 is LNHDA and CDR2 SQIVND (reference sequence). This CDR3 is built from 13 residues. The ends lost 11 bases at V and 7 bases at J; junction bases unmatched: 13. This CDR3 is CAVGLSGSYEQYF. CDR3 DNA: TGTGCCGTCGGTCTGAGCGGGAGTTATGAGCAGTACTTC.

The V call is TRBV18, the J call TRBJ2-1, with TRBD2 matching over 9 bases. CDR1 is KGHSH, CDR2 LQKENI, per germline. The CDR3 has 14 amino acids. V shed 4 bases and J 7 bases; nucleotides not matched to a gene: 5. The CDR3 region is CASSRREGPNEQFF. DNA for the CDR3: TGTGCCAGCTCACGGCGGGAGGGCCCGAATGAGCAGTTCTTC.

The chain uses TRBV2 and TRBJ1-2, with TRBD1 identical over 10 bases. Germline V gives CDR1 SNHLY, CDR2 FYNNEI. The CDR3 loop spans 16 amino acids. V dropped 8 bases and J dropped 2; count of bases not matched to a gene: 11. The CDR3 bases are TGTGCCAGCGTATTTGTGACAGGGGGCCGCAACTATGGCTACACCTTC. Encoded protein: CASVFVTGGRNYGYTF. Looking up the rest from reference TRBV2 and TRBJ1-2 gives the full variable domain: EPEVTQTPSHQVTQMGQEVILRCVPISNHLYFYWYRQILGQKVEFLVSFYNNEISEKSEIFDDQFSVERPDGSNFTLKIRSTKLEDSAMYFCASVFVTGGRNYGYTFGSGTRLTVV.

The table lists this clone with a few counts. V is TRBV10-3 and J is TRBJ2-7, with 9 bases aligning to TRBD2. V trimming: 3 bases; J trimming: 4 bases; junction bases outside the gene matches: 7. The length of the CDR3 is 15 residues. CDR1 is ENHRY and CDR2 is SYGVKD in the germline V gene. CDR3 DNA sequence: TGTGCCATCAGTGACCTCCTAGCGGGATCATACGAGCAGTACTTC. It translates to CAISDLLAGSYEQYF.

This chain connects TRBV4-1 to TRBJ2-7; 8 positions agree with TRBD2. CDR3 length: 16 amino acids. Germline V gene sequence: CDR1 MGHRA, CDR2 YSYEKL. V gave up 4 bases and J gave up 7 bases; unmatched junction bases: 15. In DNA form, the CDR3 reads TGCGCCAGCAGCCCACCTTTCAGCGGGAGTATGGGTGAGCAGTACTTC. It is translated as CASSPPFSGSMGEQYF.

J is TRBJ2-3 and V is TRBV10-1; possible D gene TRBD2, 6 bases. Germline V gene sequence: CDR1 WNHNN, CDR2 SYGVQD (reference sequence). The length of the CDR3 is 16 residues. Trimming pared 2 bases from V and 0 bases from J, leaving 12 bases between. DNA for the CDR3: TGCGCCAGCAGTGAGATTAGCCTAGCGAGCACAGATACGCAGTATTTT. Protein sequence: CASSEISLASTDTQYF.

The rearrangement joins TRBV5-8 to TRBJ2-3; tentatively, D is TRBD1 (6 bases). V was trimmed by 5 bases and J by 5 bases, leaving 6 bases between them. Germline lookup yields CDR1 SGHTS and CDR2 YDEGEE. The CDR3 contains 11 residues. For the CDR3, the DNA is TGTGCCAGCAGGGACAGAGATACGCAGTATTTT. The encoded protein is CASRDRDTQYF.